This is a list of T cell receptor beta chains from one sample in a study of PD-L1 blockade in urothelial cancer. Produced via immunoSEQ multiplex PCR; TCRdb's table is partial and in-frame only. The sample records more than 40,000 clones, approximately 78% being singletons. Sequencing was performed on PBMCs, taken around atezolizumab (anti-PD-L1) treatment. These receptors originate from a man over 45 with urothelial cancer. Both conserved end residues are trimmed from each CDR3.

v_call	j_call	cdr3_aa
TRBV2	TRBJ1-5	ASSEGGTGGNQPQH
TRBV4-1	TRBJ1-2	ASSQDRGYSGYT
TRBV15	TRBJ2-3	ATSSGGTSGTDTQY
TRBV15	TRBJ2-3	ATTSGTSGGTDTQY
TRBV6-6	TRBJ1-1	ASRLGSMNTEAF
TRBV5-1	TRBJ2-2	ASSLALLNTGELF
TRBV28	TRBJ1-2	ASSFDRGGTNYGYT
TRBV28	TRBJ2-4	ASSPPGQGTNIQY
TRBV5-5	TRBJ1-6	ASSKGTGGDSPLH
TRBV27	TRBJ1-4	ASRVTGHTTNEKLF
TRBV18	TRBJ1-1	ASSPPGLRNTEAF
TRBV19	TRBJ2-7	ASSLHYSGTGIEQY
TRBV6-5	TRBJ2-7	ASSYGRRYEQY
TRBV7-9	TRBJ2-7	ASSRDRVPYEQY
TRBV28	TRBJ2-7	ASSLWGVAGVSYEQY
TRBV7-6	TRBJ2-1	ASSLPGTSGGLANEQF
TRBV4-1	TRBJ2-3	ASSLADTQY
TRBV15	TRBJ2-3	ATSRRQGGTDTQY
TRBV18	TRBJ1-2	ASSDYNGYT
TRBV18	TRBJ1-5	ASSPTQGAGQPQH
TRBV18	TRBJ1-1	ASSPPDRVRGAF
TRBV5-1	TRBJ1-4	ASTRPTGQPNEKLF
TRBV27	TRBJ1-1	ASSNQGAWDTEAF
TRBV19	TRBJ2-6	ASSSRTGVGAGANVLT
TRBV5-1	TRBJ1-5	ASSLGGTAGQPQH
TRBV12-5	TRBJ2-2	ASGLGTGALSGELF
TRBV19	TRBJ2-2	ASRTIPGELF
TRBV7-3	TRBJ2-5	ASSASGKETQY
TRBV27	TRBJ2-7	ASSFGLADEQY
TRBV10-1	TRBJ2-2	ASTRDRESGELF
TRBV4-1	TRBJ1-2	ASSQAEDLSNYGYT
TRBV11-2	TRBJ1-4	ASSSSQGVVGEKLF
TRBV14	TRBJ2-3	ASSQDGRPTDTQY
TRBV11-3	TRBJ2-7	ASSPGTYEQY
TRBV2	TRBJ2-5	ASSDLQGRKTQY
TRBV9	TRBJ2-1	ASSVGPATSVEQF
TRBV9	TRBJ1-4	ASSVWGQENEKLF